Below are 15 T cell receptor beta chains sequenced from a single sample in a study of OX40 agonist ivuxolimab in advanced cancers. Sequenced by immunoSEQ multiplex PCR; TCRdb stores in-frame clones only, minus some. The sample records 70,000 or so clones, around 88% being singletons. Sequenced here: CD4+ or CD8+ T cells sorted from blood, sampled in a trial of the OX40 agonist ivuxolimab. Receptors originate from an adult with an advanced solid tumor such as melanoma, head and neck, liver or kidney cancer.

V usage is TRBV28 and J usage is TRBJ1-5, with D possibly being TRBD1 (5 bases). CDR3 length: 14 amino acids. CDR1 and CDR2 (germline): MDHEN, SYDVKM. Trimming shortened V by 5 bases and J by 7 bases, and 15 bases separated the two germline ends. The CDR3 protein is CASSLALGAQPQHF. Written as DNA, the CDR3 is TGTGCCAGCAGTCTGGCCTTAGGGGCACAGCCCCAGCATTTT.

V gene TRBV5-1 combines with J gene TRBJ2-6; 7 bases map to TRBD1. The length of the CDR3 is 14 residues. J was trimmed by 0 bases and V by 7 bases; bases with no gene match: 1. Germline V lookup: CDR1 SGHRS, CDR2 YFSETQ. The CDR3 region has the DNA TGCGCCAGCGGGACAGACTCTGGGGCCAACGTCCTGACTTTC. Its translation is CASGTDSGANVLTF.

This chain joins TRBV1 and TRBJ2-7. TRBV1 is deemed a pseudogene. The CDR3 is made up of 8 amino acids. The CDR3 DNA reads TGCACCAGCAGCCAATGGGAATTC. Protein sequence: CTSSQWEF.

The chain has TRBV5-1 and TRBJ2-5, with D possibly matching TRBD1 (5 bases). The germline gives CDR1 SGHRS, CDR2 YFSETQ. Trimming shortened V by 0 bases and J by 5 bases, and 11 bases separated the two germline ends. This CDR3 is 14 amino acids long. The CDR3, as DNA: TGCGCCAGCAGCTTGGGGCAGGGTGGGGAGACCCAGTACTTC. Its translation is CASSLGQGGETQYF.

The gene calls are TRBV11-3 and TRBJ1-1; the D is unclear. The V end lost 0 bases, the J end lost 2 bases, and 4 bases lay between the germline ends. The CDR3 is 13 amino acids. Germline CDR1 SGHNT, CDR2 YENEEA. The CDR3 DNA reads as TGTGCCAGCAGCTTAGAGGATAACACTGAAGCTTTCTTT. This sequence encodes CASSLEDNTEAFF.

The chain recombines TRBV5-1 with TRBJ1-4; D might be TRBD1 (5 bases). This CDR3 comprises 16 residues. V was trimmed by 4 bases and J by 0 bases, leaving 13 bases between them. CDR1 is SGHRS, CDR2 YFSETQ, per germline. The CDR3 spells CASSPRQPATNEKLFF. CDR3 nucleotides: TGCGCCAGCAGCCCAAGACAGCCCGCAACTAATGAAAAACTGTTTTTT. The full variable domain, completed using reference TRBV5-1 and TRBJ1-4, is KAGVTQTPRYLIKTRGQQVTLSCSPISGHRSVSWYQQTPGQGLQFLFEYFSETQRNKGNFPGRFSGRQFSNSRSEMNVSTLELGDSALYLCASSPRQPATNEKLFFGSGTQLSVL.

The chain recombines TRBV15 with TRBJ1-2; D remains ambiguous. Germline V CDR1 and CDR2: LNHNV, YYDKDF (reference sequence). Trimming stripped 0 bases from V and 4 bases from J, with 6 bases between. The CDR3 runs 13 residues. The CDR3 nucleotides read TGTGCCACCAGCAGAGACAGTTCCTATGGCTACACCTTC. This codes for CATSRDSSYGYTF.

V is TRBV6-5 and J is TRBJ1-1; 7 positions agree with TRBD1. The junction had 4 bases not matched to a gene; V was cut back by 5 bases and J by 4 bases. CDR1 MNHEY and CDR2 SVGAGI come from the germline V gene. The CDR3 spans 13 residues. The CDR3 spells CASSEQGSTEAFF. CDR3 in DNA: TGTGCCAGCAGTGAACAGGGGAGCACTGAAGCTTTCTTT.

About this clone itself: At one boundary the junction diverges from the germline segment, which might be a read error. This sequence joins TRBV15 and TRBJ2-1, with D maybe TRBD1 (6 bases). Germline CDR1 LNHNV, CDR2 YYDKDF (reference sequence). The length of the CDR3 is 14 residues. The CDR3 region is CAASRVRQDNEQFF. The CDR3 DNA reads as TGTGCCGCCAGCAGAGTTCGACAGGACAATGAGCAGTTCTTC.

The chain couples TRBV5-1 to TRBJ2-2; a possible D gene is TRBD1 (5 bases). V dropped 0 bases and J dropped 4 bases, with 10 bases sitting between them. CDR1 and CDR2 (germline): SGHRS, YFSETQ. This CDR3 is built from 15 residues. The CDR3 DNA follows: TGCGCCAGCAGCTTGGGGACATTCGGCACCGGGGAGCTGTTTTTT. Translated: CASSLGTFGTGELFF. Using reference TRBV5-1 and TRBJ2-2 for the parts outside the CDR3, the full variable domain is KAGVTQTPRYLIKTRGQQVTLSCSPISGHRSVSWYQQTPGQGLQFLFEYFSETQRNKGNFPGRFSGRQFSNSRSEMNVSTLELGDSALYLCASSLGTFGTGELFFGEGSRLTVL.

The chain has TRBV7-2 and TRBJ2-3, with 14 bases fitting TRBD2. The CDR3 runs 18 residues. Germline loops: CDR1 SGHTA, CDR2 FQGNSA. The junction had 6 bases not matched to a gene; V was cut back by 4 bases and J by 0 bases. CDR3 DNA: TGTGCCAGCAGCTACGGACTAGCGGGGGGCCCTAGCACAGATACGCAGTATTTT. It yields the protein CASSYGLAGGPSTDTQYF.

This clone was recorded a few times. The chain uses TRBV18 and TRBJ1-2, with a possible D match to TRBD1 (6 bases). V lost 6 bases, J lost 8 bases, and 16 bases lay in between. Germline CDR1 reads KGHSH; CDR2 reads LQKENI. CDR3 length: 13 amino acids. The CDR3 here is CASSVQGGGGYTF. CDR3 in DNA: TGTGCCAGCTCCGTACAAGGGGGTGGAGGCTACACCTTC.

The rearrangement uses TRBV19 and TRBJ1-1, with D hard to call. The V end lost 4 bases, the J end lost 4 bases, and 13 bases lay between the germline ends. Germline CDR1 reads LNHDA; CDR2 reads SQIVND (reference sequence). The CDR3 length is 14 residues. Written as DNA, the CDR3 is TGTGCCAGTAGTAATGTTGCGGGAGCCACTGAAGCTTTCTTT. Translation gives CASSNVAGATEAFF.

This chain joins TRBV9 and TRBJ1-6; D ambiguous. The CDR3 length is 14 residues. V dropped 3 bases and J dropped 6 bases, with 10 bases sitting between them. The V gene's germline CDR1 is SGDLS and CDR2 YYNGEE. The DNA of the CDR3 is TGTGCCAGCAGCGCCCGCAGCCTTAATTCACCCCTCCACTTT. Residues: CASSARSLNSPLHF.

CDR3: CASSEGARSTQYF. The CDR3 nucleotides are TGCGCCAGCAGTGAGGGGGCCCGTAGTACGCAGTATTTT. The V gene is TRBV10-1, the J gene TRBJ2-3, with TRBD1 as a possible D gene (5 bases). Germline-derived CDR1 and CDR2 are WNHNN and SYGVQD (reference sequence). V was pared by 2 bases and J by 8 bases, with 11 bases between. The CDR3 has 13 amino acids.